These T cell receptor beta chains were read from a single sample in a study of cytomegalovirus exposure and HLA in healthy donors. TCRdb's table, derived via immunoSEQ multiplex PCR, lists solely in-frame clones and lacks some. This sample's clone table lists 100,000 to 150,000 clones. Sequencing used PBMCs. These receptors were collected from a woman aged 40-49 years in good health and CMV-seropositive. Both conserved end residues are trimmed from each CDR3.

cdr3_aa j_call v_call
ASSYSGLSTYNEQF TRBJ2-1 TRBV6-5
ASSRGNSNQPQH TRBJ1-5 TRBV19
ASSQDAGQGSNIQY TRBJ2-4 TRBV4-1
AWSWAGTEAF TRBJ1-1 TRBV30
ASSIGTGSNQPQH TRBJ1-5 TRBV19
SAAGAEQY TRBJ2-7 TRBV20-1
SVTGGRGTEAF TRBJ1-1 TRBV29-1
ASSLDEAGELF TRBJ2-2 TRBV11-3
ASSLEPNTGELF TRBJ2-2 TRBV5-4
ASSRLGGPDDEQY TRBJ2-7 TRBV6-5
ASSGYLNTEAF TRBJ1-1 TRBV19
ASSLDRAADTQY TRBJ2-3 TRBV4-2
ASLDSRISEQY TRBJ2-7 TRBV28
ASSIGRDRGQETQY TRBJ2-5 TRBV19
ASSIDLWTSGNYEQY TRBJ2-7 TRBV19
ASSQGDRNNSPLH TRBJ1-6 TRBV4-3
ASSDGQGRRQPQH TRBJ1-5 TRBV28
ASSSRGAGGPMEQY TRBJ2-7 TRBV6-5
ASGTEAGKLF TRBJ1-4 TRBV2
AVRTGGDEKLF TRBJ1-4 TRBV10-3
ASSEEASGNREQF TRBJ2-1 TRBV6-1
ASSLVGQEGETQY TRBJ2-5 TRBV7-9
ANSVVPEQPQH TRBJ1-5 TRBV9
ASSSGSYTGELF TRBJ2-2 TRBV11-3
ASKIDGSYNEQF TRBJ2-1 TRBV7-3
ASSSTQGSNQPQH TRBJ1-5 TRBV7-9
ASVGTGTKDTQY TRBJ2-3 TRBV27
ASSRDRVNEKLF TRBJ1-4 TRBV6-5
ASSIGLSDEQY TRBJ2-7 TRBV19
ASRRSGSSYNEQF TRBJ2-1 TRBV6-1
ASSLQAGTGGNTIY TRBJ1-3 TRBV2
ASSIASDPYNEQF TRBJ2-1 TRBV19
ASRGQGLNGEAF TRBJ1-1 TRBV6-6
ASSLGAVNQPQH TRBJ1-5 TRBV28
ASSTGGNPEAF TRBJ1-1 TRBV19
ASSLGGTSGFKNEQY TRBJ2-7 TRBV28
ASSRYTGTVLGQPQH TRBJ1-5 TRBV5-6
ASSSPRMSGELF TRBJ2-2 TRBV28
ASWGAGGPHEQF TRBJ2-1 TRBV5-8
AWSWLLNTEAF TRBJ1-1 TRBV30
ASSLAPSSYEQY TRBJ2-7 TRBV7-2
ASSLRAADTQY TRBJ2-3 TRBV5-1
ASSYGPGLDIYEQF TRBJ2-1 TRBV9
ASSLPSGPRDEQF TRBJ2-1 TRBV28
ASSRGGGKLF TRBJ1-4 TRBV6-5
ASEQGDNYGYT TRBJ1-2 TRBV6-1
SVHQGGLGTEAF TRBJ1-1 TRBV29-1
SATHSYEQY TRBJ2-7 TRBV20-1